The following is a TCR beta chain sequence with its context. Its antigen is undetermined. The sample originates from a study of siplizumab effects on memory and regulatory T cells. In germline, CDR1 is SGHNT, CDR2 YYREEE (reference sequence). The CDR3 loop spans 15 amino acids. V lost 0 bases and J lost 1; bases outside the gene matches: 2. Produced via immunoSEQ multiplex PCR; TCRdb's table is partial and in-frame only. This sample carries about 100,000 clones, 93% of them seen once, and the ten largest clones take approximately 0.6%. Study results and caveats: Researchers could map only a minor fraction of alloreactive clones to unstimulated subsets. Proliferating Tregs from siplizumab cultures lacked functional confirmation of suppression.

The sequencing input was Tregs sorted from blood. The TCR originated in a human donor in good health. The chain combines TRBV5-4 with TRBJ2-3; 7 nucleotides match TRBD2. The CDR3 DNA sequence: TGTGCCAGCAGCTTGGAGCGGGACCGCACAGATACGCAGTATTTT. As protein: CASSLERDRTDTQYF. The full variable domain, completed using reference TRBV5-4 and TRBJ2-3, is ETGVTQSPTHLIKTRGQQVTLRCSSQSGHNTVSWYQQALGQGPQFIFQYYREEENGRGNFPPRFSGLQFPNYSSELNVNALELDDSALYLCASSLERDRTDTQYFGPGTRLTVL.